This record concerns one TCR beta chain sequence. Its antigen is currently unknown. The data stem from a study of shared clonotypes between healthy human individuals. Recent vaccinations or acute infections were absent in the healthy HIV-negative adult donors. The study separated CD4+ cells into CD45RA+ naive and CD45RA-negative memory subsets. Method: immunoSEQ multiplex PCR; TCRdb's copy keeps in-frame clones and lacks some. This table has about 2.3 million clones, roughly 93% appearing once. Regarding the study as a whole: Several donors had about 5.1% of their naive CD4 clonotypes in common.

The source material was naive CD4+ T cells from PBMCs. Specified subset: CD45RA+ positively selected. The sequence was obtained from a young man in good health. Some clones in this sample may be carry-over from other donors' samples.

The CDR3 DNA is TGTGCCTGGAGCGAGGAGGCTAATCAGCCCCAGCATTTT. Protein: CAWSEEANQPQHF. This chain joins TRBV30 and TRBJ1-5; no reliable D call. The CDR3 is made up of 13 amino acids. The V end was cut by 3 bases, the J end by 4 bases, with 10 bases between. In germline, CDR1 is GTSNPN, CDR2 SVGIG (reference sequence).